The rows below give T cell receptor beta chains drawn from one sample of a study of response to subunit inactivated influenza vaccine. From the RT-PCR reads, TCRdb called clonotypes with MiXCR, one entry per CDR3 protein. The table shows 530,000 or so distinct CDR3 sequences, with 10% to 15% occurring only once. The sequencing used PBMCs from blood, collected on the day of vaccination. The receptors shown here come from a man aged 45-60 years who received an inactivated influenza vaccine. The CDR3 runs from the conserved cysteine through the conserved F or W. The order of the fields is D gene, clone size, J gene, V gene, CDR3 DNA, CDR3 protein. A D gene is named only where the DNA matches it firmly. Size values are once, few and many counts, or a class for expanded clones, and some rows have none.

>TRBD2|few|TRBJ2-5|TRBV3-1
TGTGCCAGCAGCCAAGACGGACTAGCGGGAGAGACCCAGTACTTC
CASSQDGLAGETQYF
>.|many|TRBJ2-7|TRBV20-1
TGCAGTGCTAGAGTGGACAGTAGCTCCTACGAGCAGTACTTC
CSARVDSSSYEQYF
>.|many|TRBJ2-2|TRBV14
TGTGCCAGCAGCGCCCTCGGGGGAGCCGGGGAGCTGTTTTTT
CASSALGGAGELFF
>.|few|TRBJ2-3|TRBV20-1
TGCAGTGCTAGAGATCGGCTAGCCGCAGATACGCAGTATTTT
CSARDRLAADTQYF
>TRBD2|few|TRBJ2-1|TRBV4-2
TGTGCCAGCAGCCAAGAACGACGGGGGAGGGGCTACTACAATGAGCAGTTCTTC
CASSQERRGRGYYNEQFF
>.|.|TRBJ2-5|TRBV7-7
TGTGCTAGCAGCTTAACGGTCGGGGTCCAAGAGACCCAGTACTTC
CASSLTVGVQETQYF
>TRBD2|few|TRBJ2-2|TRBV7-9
TGTGCCAGCAGCGCAAGACTAGCGGCCACCGGGGAGCTGTTTTTT
CASSARLAATGELFF
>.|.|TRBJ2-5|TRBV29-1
TGCAGCGTTGAATTTCAGGGACGCGAGACCCAGTACTTC
CSVEFQGRETQYF
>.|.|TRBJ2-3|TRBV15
TGTGCCACCAGCAGAGACTACACAGATACGCAGTATTTT
CATSRDYTDTQYF
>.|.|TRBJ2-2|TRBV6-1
TGTGCCAGCAGTGGACTGAGGGCGAACACCGGGGAGCTGTTTTTT
CASSGLRANTGELFF
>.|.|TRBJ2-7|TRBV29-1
TGCAGCGGCCGGGACTTTGGCTACGAGCAGTACTTC
CSGRDFGYEQYF
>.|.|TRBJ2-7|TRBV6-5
TGTGCCAGCAGTTACACGAAGGGGCGGGCCTACGAGCAGTACTTC
CASSYTKGRAYEQYF
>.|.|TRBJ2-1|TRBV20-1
TGCAGTGCTTCTAGACACATCTCCTACAATGAGCAGTTCTTC
CSASRHISYNEQFF
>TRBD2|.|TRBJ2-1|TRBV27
TGTGCCAGCAAACGGGAGGGCCTGAATGAGCAGTTCTTC
CASKREGLNEQFF
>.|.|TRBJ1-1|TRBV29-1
TGCAGCGTTGTGGAGACCCCGAACACTGAAGCTTTCTTT
CSVVETPNTEAFF
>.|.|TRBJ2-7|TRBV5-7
TGTGCCAGCGGCCCAGGGCTCCTCTCCTACGAGCAGTACTTC
CASGPGLLSYEQYF
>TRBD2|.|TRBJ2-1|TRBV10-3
TGTGCCATCAGCCTTAGCGGGGAAGCCAACAATGAGCAGTTCTTC
CAISLSGEANNEQFF
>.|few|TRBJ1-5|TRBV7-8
TGTGCCAGCAGTTCCCGGGCCGGATATAGCAATCAGCCCCAGCATTTT
CASSSRAGYSNQPQHF
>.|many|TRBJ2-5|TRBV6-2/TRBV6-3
TGTGCCAGCAGTTACTTCAACCAAGAGACCCAGTACTTC
CASSYFNQETQYF